This T cell receptor (beta chain) originates from a study of T cell repertoires in cytomegalovirus infection. The CDR3 consists of 18 residues. The germline V gene encodes CDR1 SGHTA and CDR2 FQGNSA. V lost 3 bases and J lost 5, with 26 bases in between. TCRdb fed the reads into MiXCR, producing one record per CDR3 protein. The table includes around 430,000 distinct CDR3 sequences, 40% to 50% detected once. This clonotype was counted many times. What it recognizes is unknown. This clonotype originated in a human donor in good health (CMV status not recorded). Some clones in this sample may be carry-over from other donors' samples. V gene TRBV7-2 combines with J gene TRBJ2-7; a weak D match, TRBD2 (5 bases). The specimen comprised cultured PBMCs, sampled from culture after CMV antigen stimulation. The CDR3 is CASSFYVLGTSKLNEQYF. The CDR3 DNA reads TGTGCCAGCAGCTTTTATGTGTTAGGAACTAGTAAACTAAACGAGCAGTACTTC.